This TCR beta chain stems from a study of PD-1 blockade in mismatch repair-deficient tumors. For this clone: What it binds is unknown.

General study points: Tumor-resident clones, often undetectable pretreatment in blood, expanded then contracted after pembrolizumab.

The assay was immunoSEQ multiplex PCR, and TCRdb's table has in-frame clones only and misses some. Among about 17,000 clones, over 70% were seen once, and the ten largest hold around 1.6%. This CDR3 is 14 amino acids long. The ends lost 6 bases at V and 4 bases at J; junction bases unmatched: 8. Germline assignment: CDR1 MNHNS and CDR2 SASEGT. This sequence joins TRBV6-1 and TRBJ2-7; 8 positions agree with TRBD1. The receptor comes from an adult with mismatch repair-deficient cancer. Sequencing was performed on PBMCs, taken approximately 22 weeks after starting pembrolizumab. The CDR3 DNA reads TGTGCCAGCAGAGCTACAGGGGGTGGATACGAGCAGTACTTC. Its protein is CASRATGGGYEQYF.